The 25 T cell receptor beta chains below were found in one sample sequenced in a study of blood T cell repertoires in COVID-19 (dated by TCRdb to about 2020). Receptor amplification or capture employed the immunoSEQ multiplex PCR assay. The immuneACCESS repertoire file appears here via TCRdb, limited to in-frame rearrangements. These files lack a portion of the clones; in checked studies, under half of the deficit traces to unresolved V genes, and the cause of the others is not known. The sample table lists about 270,000 clones, roughly nine tenths of them with a count of one. The top ten clones comprise approximately 2% of the sample. The sample consisted of peripheral blood. The receptors originated from a man aged 45-65 years with acute or convalescent COVID-19.

The genes are TRBV19 and TRBJ2-1, with TRBD2 matching over 9 bases. This CDR3 is built from 13 residues. V dropped 9 bases and J dropped 4; count of bases not matched to a gene: 4. Germline V gene data show CDR1 as LNHDA and CDR2 as SQIVND (reference sequence). The CDR3 protein is CARSGGPYNEQFF. The CDR3 DNA follows: TGTGCCAGGAGCGGGGGGCCATACAATGAGCAGTTCTTC. Based on the CDR3 plus reference TRBV19 and TRBJ2-1, the full variable domain is DGGITQSPKYLFRKEGQNVTLSCEQNLNHDAMYWYRQDPGQGLRLIYYSQIVNDFQKGDIAEGYSVSREKKESFPLTVTSAQKNPTAFYLCARSGGPYNEQFFGPGTRLTVL.

The V call is TRBV7-9, the J call TRBJ1-1; TRBD1 matches 7 bases. The germline gives CDR1 SEHNR, CDR2 FQNEAQ (reference sequence). This CDR3 has 16 residues. V shed 2 bases, J shed 3 bases, and the junction held 9 bases outside the gene matches. CDR3 in DNA: TGTGCCAGCAGCTTAAGGAGGGGGCTTCGGGACACTGAAGCTTTCTTT. Translated: CASSLRRGLRDTEAFF.

V usage is TRBV5-1 and J usage is TRBJ2-1; 7 bases are a match to TRBD2. With 0 bases clipped from V and 5 bases from J, the junction kept 5 bases outside the gene matches. CDR1 and CDR2 (germline): SGHRS, YFSETQ. The CDR3 is 15 residues long. The CDR3: CASSLAVGGDNEQFF. CDR3 DNA: TGCGCCAGCAGCTTGGCGGTGGGGGGGGACAATGAGCAGTTCTTC. Full variable domain (rest looked up from reference TRBV5-1 and TRBJ2-1): KAGVTQTPRYLIKTRGQQVTLSCSPISGHRSVSWYQQTPGQGLQFLFEYFSETQRNKGNFPGRFSGRQFSNSRSEMNVSTLELGDSALYLCASSLAVGGDNEQFFGPGTRLTVL.

This sequence joins TRBV6-5 and TRBJ2-7; D is possibly TRBD1 (7 bases). V was shortened by 7 bases and J by 7 bases, with 11 bases between the two germline ends. This CDR3 comprises 11 residues. The germline V gene has CDR1 MNHEY and CDR2 SVGAGI. The chain's CDR3 is CASTQGGEQYF. As DNA, the CDR3 is TGTGCCAGCACCCAGGGGGGTGAGCAGTACTTC.

J is TRBJ1-3 and V is TRBV5-1; 8 bases map to TRBD1. CDR1 and CDR2 from the germline V gene are SGHRS and YFSETQ. The CDR3 runs to 16 residues. J lost 2 bases, V lost 4 bases, and 8 bases had no gene match. CDR3 nucleotides: TGCGCCAGCAGCACCGTGACAGGGGCGGCTGGAAACACCATATATTTT. It is translated as CASSTVTGAAGNTIYF. Together with reference TRBV5-1 and TRBJ1-3, the CDR3 gives the full variable domain: KAGVTQTPRYLIKTRGQQVTLSCSPISGHRSVSWYQQTPGQGLQFLFEYFSETQRNKGNFPGRFSGRQFSNSRSEMNVSTLELGDSALYLCASSTVTGAAGNTIYFGEGSWLTVV.

CDR3 coding DNA: TGTGCCAGTAGTATGTACAGGGGATCAACTAATGAAAAACTGTTTTTT. Translation: CASSMYRGSTNEKLFF. The V and J genes are TRBV19 and TRBJ1-4; the match to TRBD1 covers 7 bases. The germline CDR1 and CDR2 sequences are LNHDA and SQIVND (reference sequence). V lost 3 bases, J lost 0 bases, and 4 bases stayed unmatched. CDR3 length: 16 amino acids.

The chain joins TRBV11-2 to TRBJ2-7, with 10 bases aligning to TRBD2. The trim removed 1 base at V and 0 bases at J, leaving 3 bases unmatched. CDR1 and CDR2 from the germline V gene are SGHAT and FQNNGV. There are 16 residues in the CDR3. CDR3 in amino acids: CASSLVLAGASYEQYF. The CDR3 DNA sequence: TGTGCCAGCAGCTTAGTTCTAGCGGGGGCCTCCTACGAGCAGTACTTC.

The rearrangement joins TRBV5-5 to TRBJ2-7, with D possibly matching TRBD2 (6 bases). The CDR3 contains 17 residues. CDR1 is SGHKS, CDR2 YYEKEE, per germline (reference sequence). V shed 2 bases and J shed 5 bases, with 23 bases lying between them. The CDR3 loop reads CASSFSPPGTRLDEQYF. CDR3 nucleotides: TGTGCCAGCAGCTTTAGTCCCCCAGGGACTCGTTTGGACGAGCAGTACTTC.

The chain couples TRBV18 to TRBJ1-6; perhaps TRBD1 as D (6 bases). Germline V lookup: CDR1 KGHSH, CDR2 LQKENI. The CDR3 totals 17 residues. Deletions cut 2 bases from V and 8 bases from J, with 19 bases between. The CDR3 sequence is CASSPIYGNREDSPLHF. CDR3 sequence (DNA): TGTGCCAGCTCACCAATCTACGGGAACAGGGAAGATTCACCCCTCCACTTT.

The V and J genes are TRBV7-3 and TRBJ2-6; D is ambiguous. This CDR3 is built from 17 residues. From germline, CDR1 is SGHTA and CDR2 FQGTGA. V was clipped by 4 bases and J by 4 bases, with 17 bases between them. The CDR3 region has the DNA TGTGCCAGCAGCTCCCCCGAGCAGGATGCGGGGGCCAACGTCCTGACTTTC. As protein: CASSSPEQDAGANVLTF.

This chain links TRBV5-1 with TRBJ1-1, with a possible D match to TRBD1 (5 bases). The CDR3 consists of 15 residues. The germline CDR1 and CDR2 sequences are SGHRS and YFSETQ. V was cut by 4 bases and J by 2 bases, with 15 bases left in between. The DNA for the CDR3 is TGCGCCAGCAGCCCCGCCGGAGGGGCTAACACTGAAGCTTTCTTT. Encoded protein: CASSPAGGANTEAFF.

This chain joins TRBV6-1 and TRBJ2-7; 9 bases are a match to TRBD2. The CDR3 sequence is 16 residues long. V lost 3 bases to trimming and J lost 5 bases; unmatched junction nucleotides: 11. CDR1 MNHNS and CDR2 SASEGT come from the germline V gene. This CDR3 reads CASSDLRGGTHHEQYF. CDR3 in DNA: TGTGCCAGCAGTGATTTGCGGGGGGGCACTCACCACGAGCAGTACTTC.

The chain employs TRBV3-1 (or the pseudogene TRBV3-2) and TRBJ1-2, with D possibly matching TRBD1 (6 bases). This CDR3 spans 15 amino acids. Deletions cut 3 bases from V and 3 bases from J, with 14 bases between. Germline-derived CDR1 and CDR2 are LGHDT and YNNKEL (reference sequence). CDR3 sequence reads: CASSQGRGTDYGYTF. Written as DNA, the CDR3 is TGTGCCAGCAGCCAGGGGAGGGGGACCGACTATGGCTACACCTTC.

V usage is TRBV3-1 (or the pseudogene TRBV3-2) and J usage is TRBJ2-2; 8 positions agree with TRBD1. The CDR3 runs to 16 residues. CDR1 is LGHDT and CDR2 is YNNKEL in the germline V gene (reference sequence). Germline trimming cut 5 bases from V and 1 base from J; bases unmatched to any gene: 6. In DNA form, the CDR3 reads TGTGCCAGCAGCGATGCCGGGACAGGGAACACCGGGGAGCTGTTTTTT. This codes for CASSDAGTGNTGELFF.

The chain links TRBV15 to TRBJ2-1; TRBD2 might be the D (7 bases). The CDR3 has 16 residues. Looked up from germline, CDR1 is LNHNV and CDR2 is YYDKDF (reference sequence). The V end lost 5 bases, the J end lost 4 bases, and 18 bases lay between the germline ends. CDR3 region: CATSARRGGLYNEQFF. The CDR3 nucleotides are TGTGCCACCAGCGCGAGGAGGGGGGGACTGTACAATGAGCAGTTCTTC.

This rearrangement joins TRBV30 to TRBJ2-1, with a weak D call TRBD2 (5 bases). This CDR3 is built from 12 residues. Germline V gene lookup returns CDR1 GTSNPN and CDR2 SVGIG (reference sequence). V lost 3 bases and J lost 15, with 18 bases in between. The CDR3 DNA reads as TGTGCCTGGAGAGGAGCGAGCGCTGCGGGGTTCTTC. Translation: CAWRGASAAGFF.

This clone has more than one count but fewer than ten. Other DNA sequences within the sample encode an identical CDR3. The chain recombines TRBV7-3 with TRBJ2-3; D is undetermined. This CDR3 comprises 12 residues. The ends were cut back, 5 bases at V and 5 bases at J, with 8 bases in the middle. The germline V gene encodes CDR1 SGHTA and CDR2 FQGTGA. CDR3 coding DNA: TGTGCCAGCAGCCTAGGCCGAGATACGCAGTATTTT. The encoded protein is CASSLGRDTQYF.

This clone came up once. The junction departs from germline at one end; a sequencing error may be responsible. This sequence joins TRBV5-6 and TRBJ2-3, with a tentative D call TRBD1 (6 bases). Germline CDR1 SGHDT, CDR2 YYEEEE. The length of the CDR3 is 13 residues. In nucleotides, the CDR3 is TGTGCCAGCAGCTTGGCAGGGGCAGAAACGCAGTATTTT. Protein product: CASSLAGAETQYF.

The chain couples TRBV7-2 to TRBJ2-1, with unresolved D. Trimming removed 1 base from V and 0 bases from J, with 10 bases in between. CDR1 SGHTA and CDR2 FQGNSA come from the germline V gene. The CDR3 is 16 amino acids. The CDR3 loop reads CASSLGWSSSYNEQFF. The CDR3 nucleotides are TGTGCCAGCAGCTTAGGATGGAGTTCCTCCTACAATGAGCAGTTCTTC. The entire variable domain, with the rest obtained from reference TRBV7-2 and TRBJ2-1, is as follows: GAGVSQSPSNKVTEKGKDVELRCDPISGHTALYWYRQSLGQGLEFLIYFQGNSAPDKSGLPSDRFSAERTGGSVSTLTIQRTQQEDSAVYLCASSLGWSSSYNEQFFGPGTRLTVL.

The gene calls are TRBV6-5 and TRBJ2-1, with 11 bases matching TRBD1. This CDR3 contains 15 residues. Germline V gene sequence: CDR1 MNHEY, CDR2 SVGAGI. J gave up 8 bases and V 6 bases, and 9 bases lay outside the gene matches. CDR3 DNA sequence: TGTGCCAGCAGCCCCCCCGGGACAGGGGGGCATGAGCAGTTCTTC. Residues: CASSPPGTGGHEQFF.

The chain links TRBV30 to TRBJ2-2, with 13 bases lining up with TRBD2. With 3 bases clipped from V and 6 bases from J, the junction kept 4 bases outside the gene matches. The CDR3 covers 15 residues. CDR1 and CDR2 (germline): GTSNPN, SVGIG (reference sequence). The CDR3, as DNA: TGTGCCTGGAGGCGACTAGCGGGGGGTGCCGGGGAGCTGTTTTTT. Encoded protein: CAWRRLAGGAGELFF.

The rearrangement joins TRBV5-6 to TRBJ2-5; TRBD2 aligns across 10 bases. The CDR3 totals 17 residues. Germline CDR1 and CDR2: SGHDT and YYEEEE. Germline trimming cut 4 bases from V and 2 bases from J; bases unmatched to any gene: 11. Written as DNA, the CDR3 is TGTGCCAGCAGCCGACTGCCGGAAGCGGGGGGGCAAGAGACCCAGTACTTC. Residues: CASSRLPEAGGQETQYF.

The chain uses TRBV5-1 and TRBJ2-2; the D gene is possibly TRBD2 (5 bases). Trimming took off 3 bases at V and 0 bases at J, with 15 bases between the two ends. The CDR3 sequence is 17 residues long. CDR1 is SGHRS and CDR2 is YFSETQ in the germline V gene. The chain's CDR3 is CASSSGERFANTGELFF. The CDR3 nucleotides read TGCGCCAGCAGCTCCGGGGAGAGATTCGCGAACACCGGGGAGCTGTTTTTT.

Points on this clone: The junction shows a germline mismatch at one end, possibly a read error. The genes are TRBV7-2 and TRBJ1-4; D remains unclear. Germline CDR1 reads SGHTA; CDR2 reads FQGNSA. The CDR3 covers 14 residues. The CDR3 sequence: CANSAYRDNEKLFF. The CDR3 DNA follows: TGTGCCAACAGCGCCTATCGGGATAATGAAAAACTGTTTTTT.

CDR3: CASSQVGQPYSGANVLTF. As DNA, the CDR3 is TGCGCCAGCAGCCAAGTGGGGCAACCCTACTCTGGGGCCAACGTCCTGACTTTC. The gene calls are TRBV4-1 and TRBJ2-6; D is possibly TRBD1 (5 bases). The CDR3 runs 18 residues. Trimming shortened V by 1 base and J by 0 bases, and 13 bases separated the two germline ends. Per germline, CDR1 MGHRA and CDR2 YSYEKL.